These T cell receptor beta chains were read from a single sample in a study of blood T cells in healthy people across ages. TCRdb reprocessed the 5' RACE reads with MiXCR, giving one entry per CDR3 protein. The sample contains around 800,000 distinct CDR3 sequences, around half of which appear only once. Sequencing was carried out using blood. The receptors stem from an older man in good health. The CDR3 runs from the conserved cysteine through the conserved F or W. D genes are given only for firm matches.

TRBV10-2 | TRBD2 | CASSELGGAYNEQFF
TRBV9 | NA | CASSVGGSPSYEQYF
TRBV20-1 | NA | CSAQAGLDYGYTF
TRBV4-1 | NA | CASSRLRGVEQYF
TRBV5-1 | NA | CASSFGQRQDTQYF
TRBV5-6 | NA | CASSTTGEAGSPLHF
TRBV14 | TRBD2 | CASSPWTSGSYEQYF
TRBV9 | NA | CASSVDPWTAVYTEAFF
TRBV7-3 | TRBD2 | CASSFDEGLAGGIFADTQYF
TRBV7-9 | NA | CASSHKVGALTTEAFF
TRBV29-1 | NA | CSVEDGGNEQYF
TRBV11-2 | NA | CASRDNTDTQYF
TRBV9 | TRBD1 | CASSVAGGDYNEQYF
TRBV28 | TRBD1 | CASSTPGQGEDTQYF
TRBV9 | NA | CASSDGLGSLNEKLFF
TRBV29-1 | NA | CSVEDSSDEQFF
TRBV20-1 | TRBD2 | CSAPRAGGTTYNEQFF
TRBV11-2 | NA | CASSPLWTGRSEGDTERRNIQYF
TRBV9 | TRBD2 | CASSVDGTSIPFTDTQYF
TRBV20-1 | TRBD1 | CSASPTGAHEQYF
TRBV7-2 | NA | CASSSDGSSGNTIYF
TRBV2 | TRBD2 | CASSGGAGGTGELFF
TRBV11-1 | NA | CASSLAVTSLQETQYF
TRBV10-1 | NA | CASSEYRANTEAFF
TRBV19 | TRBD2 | CASSKGLLPSTDTQYF
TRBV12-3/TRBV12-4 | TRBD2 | CASNGGETTYNEQFF
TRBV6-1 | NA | CASSGGTFPLPSYNEQFF
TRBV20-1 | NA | CSATPNRSRSQYF
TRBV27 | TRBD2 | CASSPPGLAGAAKETQYF
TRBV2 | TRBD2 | CVSKGTSGASGANVLTF
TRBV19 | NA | CASSVGGQLEQYF
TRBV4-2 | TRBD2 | CASSQEAGGPSEQYF
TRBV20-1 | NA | CSARTDSHNEQFF
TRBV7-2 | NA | CASSLVAGSTDTQYF
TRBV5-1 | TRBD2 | CASSLGVSGSGVEQYF
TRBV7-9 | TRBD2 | CASSSQTSGRKDNEQYF
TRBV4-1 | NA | CASSQKTGNQPQHF
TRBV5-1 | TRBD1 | CASRLGQGDMNTEAFF
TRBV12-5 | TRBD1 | CASGEGQVSNQPQHF
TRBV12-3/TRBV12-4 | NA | CASSFTGGTDAQYF
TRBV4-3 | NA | CASSPAGNDFQETQYF
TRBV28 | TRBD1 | CASSSLGQGGGNIQYF
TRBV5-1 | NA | CASSLDGGEEETQYF
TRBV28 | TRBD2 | CASSLSSGRKDNEQFF
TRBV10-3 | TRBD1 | CAIGTGSGKNIQYF
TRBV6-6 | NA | CASSTGALLDEQFF
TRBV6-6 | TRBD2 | CASSRDRGGQETQYF
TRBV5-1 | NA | CASSWSGGADQPQHF
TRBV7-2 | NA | CASSVVTGVTGELFF
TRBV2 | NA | CASTRVGAGLNEQYF
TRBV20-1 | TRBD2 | CSASPYGLAGTYEQYF
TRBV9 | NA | CASSVALSDYLNEQFF
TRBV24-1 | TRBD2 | CATMQASGHGNEQFF
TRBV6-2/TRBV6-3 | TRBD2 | CASNIAGNNEQFF
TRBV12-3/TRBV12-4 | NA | CASSLQGKGRAQHF
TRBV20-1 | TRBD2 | CSARLAGVHEQYF
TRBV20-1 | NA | CSADRSSYNEQFF
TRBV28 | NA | CATFRTPTSGANVLTF
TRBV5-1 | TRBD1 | CASHRGLYNEQFF